This T cell receptor beta chain was sequenced in a study of shared clonotypes between healthy human individuals. Trimming cost V 3 bases and J 3 bases, with 14 bases left between them. From germline, CDR1 is MNHEY and CDR2 SVGAGI. This CDR3 has 15 residues. The method was immunoSEQ multiplex PCR; TCRdb's version includes in-frame clones alone and lacks a portion of them. The sample contains about 1.1 million clones, 60% to 80% of which appear only once. On this clone itself: Its target is not known.

Study outcomes and limitations: In this cohort, only blood was sampled, and tissue repertoires likely differ. A generally larger estimated richness was seen in naive subsets than in memory subsets. Four donors showed sharing of about 4.7% of naive CD4 clonotypes.

The sequence was collected from a young man in good health. Some clones in this sample may be carry-over from other donors' samples. The V gene is TRBV6-5, the J gene TRBJ1-1, with unresolved D. What was sequenced was memory CD4+ T cells from PBMCs. Subset in this sample: CD45RA-negative fraction. In DNA, the CDR3 is TGTGCCAGCAGTTATTCCCCTACATCGGACACTGAAGCTTTCTTT. Protein product: CASSYSPTSDTEAFF.